Sequencing of this T cell receptor beta chain was carried out in a study of early T cells in non-severe SARS-CoV-2 infection. The study's findings and limits: Lookups in VDJdb leaned toward anti-spike CD8 responses and missed private and CD4 specificities.

There are many counts of this clonotype. The antigen remains unidentified. One entry per CDR3 protein, called by TCRdb with MiXCR from the 5' RACE reads. The sample carries over 100,000 distinct CDR3 sequences, around 12% recorded once. CDR1 and CDR2 from the germline V gene are DFQATT and SNEGSKA (reference sequence). Trimming shortened V by 1 base and J by 0 bases, and 10 bases separated the two germline ends. CDR3 length: 15 residues. The rearrangement links TRBV20-1 to TRBJ2-1, with unresolved D. Material: whole blood. This clonotype was obtained from an adult who was a healthcare worker with PCR-confirmed SARS-CoV-2 infection or an uninfected control (not recorded which). CDR3 nucleotides: TGCAGTGCTAGAGGCCAATACAGCTCCTACAATGAGCAGTTCTTC. Protein product: CSARGQYSSYNEQFF.